This T cell receptor (beta chain) originates from a study of cytomegalovirus exposure and HLA in healthy donors (dated by TCRdb to about 2017). Turning to the overall study: An earlier analysis of some 550 of the donors reported roughly 270 Gb of sequence data and around 120 million unique TCR beta sequences from about 179 million T cells. About 280 gigabases of sequencing data and around 90 million unique TCR sequences made up an early release that covered 500 to 700 HLA-typed donors. Of the 350 to 450 genotyped donors, over 70% fell in the genetic ancestry cluster associated with self-reported Caucasian donors. The aim of the study was to test whether cataloging public T cell receptors could identify signatures of past pathogen exposure. The study profiled the T cell repertoires of some 610 subjects by immunosequencing and related them to cytomegalovirus serostatus. Along with the approximately 600-subject first cohort, a separate validation cohort of 120 different subjects was used. To predict cytomegalovirus infection status, the study brought together high-throughput TCR immunosequencing, statistical association of individual TCRs with disease status, and machine learning. A later analysis re-analyzed previously published TCR beta repertoires from 650 to 800 donors and added high-resolution HLA genotyping to study TCR occurrence patterns. The later analysis used no new phenotypic data to find candidate immune exposures, relying instead on TCR beta sequences and their occurrence across donors. An earlier analysis of a few hundred of the donors applied high-throughput TCR beta sequencing to assess whether each TCR beta V gene segment acted as functional or pseudogenic. Donor age, sex, ethnicity and CMV serostatus were compiled alongside the repertoire data. In a later genetic analysis, genome-wide SNP genotypes for about 55% of the 666 donors were used, and that subset was treated as a discovery cohort. All discovery cohort repertoires had been generated on a single sequencing platform. Class I and class II HLA loci were covered by the typing at four-digit resolution. The number of donors typed differed by locus, with about 629-630 for A, B, C, DRB1 and DQB1, around 500 for DQA1, nearly 610 for DPA1, and 450 to 480 for DPB1. About five DR-DQ haplotypes were treated as single units for association and clustering because of strong linkage in the cohort. On average, around 200,000 unique TCR beta nucleotide sequences were sequenced per donor among 398 genotyped donors of the cohort, with roughly 19% of those sequences being non-productive. Results and caveats for the whole study, not just this receptor: Correlated functional status among segregating V segments might be attributable to linkage disequilibrium, but an unknown experimental factor could not be ruled out. For the cohort, immune exposure information was limited to CMV serostatus. The authors suggested that the approach could potentially be generalized to other disease states and immunological phenotypes. Only TCR beta chains were sequenced in this cohort, and the absence of alpha or paired-chain data limited detectable features. According to a later analysis, most CMV-associated TCR beta chains appeared to be HLA-restricted, and the HLA associations seemed to be driven largely by CMV exposure. According to a later genetic analysis, donors in an Asian-associated ancestry cluster had fewer N-insertions in productive TCRs than the approximately 700-donor mean. Presence/absence analyses assumed roughly uniform sequencing depth across donors, an assumption that may not hold. Because counts were too low, around 17 rarely observed V segments, including chromosome 9 orphons, were left out of the earlier analysis of 500 to 650 of the donors. In a later analysis, around 17,000 TCR beta sequences were associated with specific HLA alleles at a false discovery rate of 0.05. Because HLA typing was unavailable for some donors at each locus, only the typed subset was used in association tests. Most TCR sequences were seen in very few donors, while some public TCRs were found in many individuals. Several of the top co-occurrence clusters appeared to be linked to parvovirus B19, influenza, CMV and Epstein-Barr virus, according to a later analysis. A further reported finding was that TCR beta sequences accurately predicted the HLA-A and HLA-B alleles for most subjects in the first cohort. In an earlier analysis of under 600 of the donors, most TCR beta V segments were observed in productive rearrangements about 90% or about 30% of the time, broadly matching IMGT annotations. The 87-base-pair reads could not distinguish some IMGT-functional V segments, including TRBV6-2 and TRBV6-3, so those segments were excluded. The classifier was reported to diagnose cytomegalovirus status with high specificity and sensitivity in both the original and validation cohorts. According to a later analysis, TCR association rates differed among HLA loci, with DRB1 alleles showing the most associated TCRs and HLA-C alleles showing the fewest. A few of the identified cytomegalovirus-associated TCR beta chains were confirmed in vitro to be specific for cytomegalovirus antigens. The study listed 164 TCR beta chains as associated with cytomegalovirus. A later genetic analysis associated a missense DCLRE1C variant with V-gene and J-gene trimming of TCR beta chains, and an independent cohort replicated the association. When HLA alleles, especially DR and DQ, strongly co-occurred, attributing TCR associations to individual alleles was difficult. In a later analysis, HLA-associated TCR beta chains were found to be more clonally expanded and to have lower generation probabilities than equally common non-associated chains. The sequencing pipeline was judged likely to have produced a cluster of highly shared sequence variants as a technical artifact.

A note on this clone: Its target antigen remains unknown. Nothing much larger sits one base from this clone, and base qualities are not available.

Libraries came from the immunoSEQ multiplex PCR assay. The multiplex PCR relied on a mix of 60 forward primers for TCR Vbeta segments and 13 reverse primers for TCR Jbeta segments. A multiplex PCR assay on genomic DNA amplified the CDR3 region of rearranged TCR beta genes. On the Illumina HiSeq System, the amplified TCR beta libraries were sequenced as 87-base-pair reads. Turning to the authors' computational methods: Across the 700 or so repertoires, a later analysis counted roughly 77 million unique TCR beta chains, around 11 million of which were shared by at least two donors. Raw reads were error-corrected and collapsed into unique sequences by a nearest-neighbor algorithm in which closely related sequences were merged to remove PCR and sequencing errors. Alignment of CDR3 sequences to IMGT reference sequences was used to assign V, D and J gene segments. For a sequence to be retained, at least a six-nucleotide match to both a V gene segment and a J gene segment was required. A rearrangement was called productive if the CDR3 had no stop codons and remained in frame with V and J, and every other rearrangement was called non-productive. Following IMGT convention, CDR3 was defined as the stretch from the second conserved V-encoded cysteine to the conserved J-encoded phenylalanine. The earlier analysis of about 610 of the donors excluded sequences that lacked an unambiguous match to a single V gene segment. An earlier analysis of fewer than 650 of the donors classified V segments as functional when productive rearrangements were above 56.7% and as segregating when the standard deviation between donors was above 5%. A statistical classification framework was built to diagnose cytomegalovirus status from the catalog of TCR beta chain sequences. V and J gene assignment, in a later analysis, came from comparing TCR nucleotide sequences with IMGT/GENE-DB human TR gene sequences. In a later analysis, CDR3 sequences and most-parsimonious VDJ recombination scenarios were assigned using the TCRdist pipeline. In a later analysis, each TCR beta chain was defined by its CDR3 amino acid sequence together with its V-gene family, and reads without a unique V-gene family were excluded. To address suspected cross-contamination and a sequencing artifact, a later analysis removed under 600 highly shared, low-generation-probability nucleotide sequences. A later analysis calculated a clonal expansion index for each public chain from normalized within-repertoire ranks of inferred template counts. In a later analysis, generation probabilities were computed with a VDJ recombination model fitted to out-of-frame rearrangements, and the resulting probabilities were checked against IGoR. Hypergeometric tests were used in a later analysis to score TCR-TCR, TCR-HLA and TCR-CMV co-occurrence, with a repertoire-size bias correction applied to the TCR pairs. A later analysis estimated false discovery rates by permuting HLA or CMV assignments 20 times. In a later analysis, co-occurring TCRs were grouped using DBSCAN, and TCRdist sequence similarity was added for clustering within HLA-allele-positive subsets. Repertoires with fewer than 30,000 or more than 120,000 public chains, plus five repertoires with anomalous nucleotide sharing, were excluded from co-occurrence clustering. TCRdb holds this immuneACCESS table with in-frame rearrangements only. Some clones are missing; in checked studies, unresolved V genes explain under half, and the rest has no known cause. The V and J calls and clone size are taken from that table; D and trimming were inferred from the DNA. This sample lists tens of thousands of clones; 65% to 75% were detected once. 7.5% to 8% of the sample is taken by the ten largest.

In total, 500 to 700 healthy bone marrow donors made up the cohort. At the time of sampling, all cohort members were nominally healthy, though unrecorded immune exposures were likely present. The donor tested CMV seropositive and was one of the 289 seropositive cohort members. A peripheral blood sample was collected from each donor, and TCR beta sequencing was performed on peripheral blood mononuclear cells. Genomic DNA extraction from the blood cell samples was performed with the Qiagen DNeasy Blood Extraction Kit. Including the terminal cysteine and phenylalanine, the CDR3 comprises 13 residues. Only the CDR3 DNA stays, 39 bases, in frame from base 1. Relative to germline, V is 0 bases shorter and J is 11 bases shorter, with 11 bases between their ends. Via the germline V gene, CDR1 is SGHAT and CDR2 FQNNGV.

Rearrangement joined TRBV11-2 to TRBJ1-5, with the D gene uncertain. The clonotype originates from a man aged 35 to 55 in good health and CMV-seropositive. The specimen sequenced was PBMCs. The DNA sequence is TGTGCCAGCAGCTTAGAATCTCTATCGACCCAGCATTTT. This codes for CASSLESLSTQHF.